These 28 T cell receptor beta chains originate from one sample sequenced in a study of regulatory T cells in long-lasting Graves disease. The time point is: persistent/refractory GD, antithyroid drugs over 5 years with positive TRAb. TCR sequences were obtained from RNA taken from PBMCs. Arm-PCR with iRepertoire HTBI primers amplified the CDR3 regions for these TCR beta libraries. TCRdb reprocessed the multiplex PCR reads via MiXCR and lists one record per CDR3 protein. The table records about 470,000 distinct CDR3 sequences, 20% to 25% of them present only once. The material sequenced was peripheral blood mononuclear cells (PBMCs), taken when the disease was refractory, from a patient treated with antithyroid drugs. The receptor set was obtained from a female donor with Graves disease.

The sample holds many counts of this clonotype. V and J are TRBV28 and TRBJ2-5; 12 positions match TRBD1. This CDR3 is 19 amino acids long. The V and J ends lost 4 bases and 7 bases, in that order; junction bases with no gene match: 19. In germline, CDR1 is MDHEN, CDR2 SYDVKM. The CDR3: CASSSSPMGQGALIRTQYF. In nucleotides, the CDR3 is TGTGCCAGCAGTTCTTCCCCCATGGGACAGGGGGCCCTTATCAGGACCCAGTACTTC.

This clonotype was observed a handful of times. CDR3 DNA: TGCGCCAGCAGCTTGTTACAGGTGAACACTGAAGCTTTCTTT. This translates into CASSLLQVNTEAFF. This sequence joins TRBV5-1 and TRBJ1-1; a possible D gene is TRBD1 (5 bases). Germline assignment: CDR1 SGHRS and CDR2 YFSETQ. The V end lost 1 base, the J end lost 0 bases, and 7 bases lay between the germline ends. The CDR3 has 14 amino acids.

In this sample, this clonotype turned up many times. The chain carries TRBV15 and TRBJ2-5, with D unresolved. V dropped 1 base and J dropped 5 bases, with 11 bases sitting between them. CDR3 length: 14 residues. In germline, CDR1 is LNHNV, CDR2 YYDKDF (reference sequence). The CDR3 region is CATSRAAGSETQYF. In DNA form, the CDR3 reads TGTGCCACCAGCAGAGCGGCCGGGTCCGAGACCCAGTACTTC.

The CDR3 reads CASSLGRVERHYGYTF. The CDR3 DNA sequence: TGCGCCAGCAGCTTGGGCAGGGTCGAACGACACTATGGCTACACCTTC. This chain connects TRBV5-1 to TRBJ1-2; tentative D call: TRBD1 (5 bases). Trimming shortened V by 0 bases and J by 3 bases, and 15 bases separated the two germline ends. The germline V gene has CDR1 SGHRS and CDR2 YFSETQ. This CDR3 comprises 16 residues.

The chain joins TRBV29-1 to TRBJ2-7; 10 positions agree with TRBD2. V lost 6 bases, J lost 6 bases, and 11 bases stayed unmatched. The CDR3 is 14 amino acids. The germline V gene has CDR1 SQVTM and CDR2 ANQGSEA. The CDR3 nucleotides read TGCAGCGTCACCAGACTAGCGGGCTCATCCGAGCAGTACTTC. Translating it yields CSVTRLAGSSEQYF.

The sample holds many counts of this clonotype. The chain uses TRBV28 and TRBJ2-5; perhaps TRBD2 as D (5 bases). Germline-derived CDR1 and CDR2 are MDHEN and SYDVKM. The germline V and J ends were trimmed by 5 bases and 5 bases, with 15 bases remaining between them. This CDR3 spans 14 amino acids. CDR3 in amino acids: CASSPLSSRETQYF. The CDR3 DNA is TGTGCCAGCAGTCCCCTGTCTAGCCGTGAGACCCAGTACTTC.

The sample holds many counts of this clonotype. The chain has TRBV28 and TRBJ2-4; D might be TRBD1 (6 bases). Trimming took off 6 bases at V and 0 bases at J, with 21 bases between the two ends. CDR1 and CDR2 from the germline V gene are MDHEN and SYDVKM. The CDR3 covers 18 residues. CDR3 sequence (DNA): TGTGCCAGCAGCCCCCCCGGGACAAACTCTTTAGCCAAAAACATTCAGTACTTC. It codes for CASSPPGTNSLAKNIQYF.

This clonotype turned up a few times. The J gene is TRBJ1-1, the V gene TRBV5-1; weak D call: TRBD1 (6 bases). Germline V lookup: CDR1 SGHRS, CDR2 YFSETQ. Trimming stripped 0 bases from V and 3 bases from J, with 18 bases between. The length of the CDR3 is 17 residues. DNA for the CDR3: TGCGCCAGCAGCTTGGCAAGAGGAGGGGGGGCGGACACTGAAGCTTTCTTT. Protein sequence: CASSLARGGGADTEAFF.

This clonotype was seen repeatedly, ten times or more. The chain is built from TRBV7-9 and TRBJ1-1, with TRBD1 as a possible D gene (6 bases). There are 15 residues in the CDR3. In germline, CDR1 is SEHNR, CDR2 FQNEAQ (reference sequence). V was cut by 5 bases and J by 2 bases, with 15 bases left in between. The CDR3 DNA reads as TGTGCCAGCAGCCTGACTTCCAGGGGTAACACTGAAGCTTTCTTT. Its protein product is CASSLTSRGNTEAFF. The variable domain in full, completed from reference TRBV7-9 and TRBJ1-1, reads DTGVSQNPRHKITKRGQNVTFRCDPISEHNRLYWYRQTLGQGPEFLTYFQNEAQLEKSRLLSDRFSAERPKGSFSTLEIQRTEQGDSAMYLCASSLTSRGNTEAFFGQGTRLTVV.

As to this clonotype: The germline gene is not matched at one end of the junction; a read error may be the cause. V usage is TRBV7-9 and J usage is TRBJ2-1, with D possibly being TRBD2 (6 bases). The CDR3 runs 12 residues. Germline V gene sequence: CDR1 SEHNR, CDR2 FQNEAQ (reference sequence). The CDR3 protein is CASSSDYDEQFF. DNA of the CDR3: TGTGCCAGCAGCTCGGACTACGATGAGCAGTTCTTC.

This rearrangement joins TRBV7-6 to TRBJ2-5; 8 positions match TRBD2. Unmatched junction bases numbered 13, after V lost 2 bases and J lost 5 bases. Germline CDR1 and CDR2: SGHVS and FNYEAQ. The CDR3 is 17 residues long. As DNA, the CDR3 is TGTGCCAGCAGCTTAACTGGGCTCGCGGGAGGACGTGAGACCCAGTACTTC. Protein: CASSLTGLAGGRETQYF.

In this sample, this clonotype turned up a few times. The gene calls are TRBV9 and TRBJ1-4, with 7 bases aligning to TRBD1. V gave up 3 bases and J gave up 7 bases; unmatched junction bases: 9. CDR1 is SGDLS, CDR2 YYNGEE, per germline. CDR3 length: 15 residues. The CDR3 is CASSEGGGGSEKLFF. The CDR3 DNA follows: TGTGCCAGCAGCGAAGGAGGGGGCGGAAGTGAAAAACTGTTTTTT.

Notes on this clonotype: With a much larger clone just one base away, this may be a read error. The CDR3, as DNA: TGTGCCAGAATTCCCTATCAGACCCAGTACTTC. Translated: CARIPYQTQYF. J is TRBJ2-5 and V is TRBV19; D not certain. CDR3 length: 11 amino acids. Germline V gene lookup returns CDR1 LNHDA and CDR2 SQIVND (reference sequence). V was clipped by 9 bases and J by 6 bases, with 11 bases between them.

The chain joins TRBV9 to TRBJ1-4; 7 bases fit TRBD1. The CDR3 is 14 residues long. CDR1 SGDLS and CDR2 YYNGEE come from the germline V gene. Trimming cost V 4 bases and J 6 bases; bases outside gene matches: 6. The CDR3 DNA reads as TGTGCCAGCAGCAACTCCGGGACAGATGAAAAACTGTTTTTT. Amino acid sequence: CASSNSGTDEKLFF.

The chain uses TRBV14 and TRBJ2-6; 11 bases map to TRBD2. The V segment lost 3 bases and the J segment 0 bases; nucleotides outside the gene matches: 10. The CDR3 runs 20 residues. CDR1 and CDR2 (germline): SGHDN, FVKESK. This CDR3 is CASSHTARLAGFSGANVLTF. CDR3 bases: TGTGCCAGCAGCCACACCGCCAGACTAGCGGGGTTCTCTGGGGCCAACGTCCTGACTTTC.

V usage is TRBV19 and J usage is TRBJ1-2; D is unclear. V lost 3 bases to trimming and J lost 3 bases, with 8 bases between them. Germline V gene sequence: CDR1 LNHDA, CDR2 SQIVND (reference sequence). The CDR3 totals 13 residues. CDR3 sequence (DNA): TGTGCCAGTAGTATCCCGGGGTACTATGGCTACACCTTC. Its protein is CASSIPGYYGYTF. The variable domain in full, completed from reference TRBV19 and TRBJ1-2, reads DGGITQSPKYLFRKEGQNVTLSCEQNLNHDAMYWYRQDPGQGLRLIYYSQIVNDFQKGDIAEGYSVSREKKESFPLTVTSAQKNPTAFYLCASSIPGYYGYTFGSGTRLTVV.

This clonotype showed up many times. The rearrangement joins TRBV6-1 to TRBJ2-5; no definite D call. The CDR3 loop spans 11 amino acids. CDR1 MNHNS and CDR2 SASEGT come from the germline V gene. Trimming removed 5 bases at V and 5 bases at J, with 6 bases between. CDR3 sequence reads: CASSMWETQYF. CDR3 coding DNA: TGTGCCAGCAGTATGTGGGAGACCCAGTACTTC.

This clonotype appeared many times. The rearrangement joins TRBV28 to TRBJ1-6, with D unclear. The germline CDR1 and CDR2 sequences are MDHEN and SYDVKM. The CDR3 consists of 13 residues. Trimming took 7 bases from V and 8 from J, leaving 12 bases between them. In DNA, the CDR3 is TGTGCCAGCATCCGGAGGTGGGATTCACCCCTCCACTTT. It encodes CASIRRWDSPLHF.

This clonotype was detected only a few times. This chain uses TRBV20-1 with TRBJ1-1; unclear D gene. Germline CDR1 and CDR2: DFQATT and SNEGSKA (reference sequence). The CDR3 loop spans 14 amino acids. V was cut by 3 bases and J by 5 bases, with 16 bases left in between. The DNA of the CDR3 is TGCAGTGCTAGGTCCCCCGTTATAGGGACTGAAGCTTTCTTT. This codes for CSARSPVIGTEAFF.

The table lists this clonotype with a count of one. V gene TRBV7-3 combines with J gene TRBJ2-1, with D perhaps being TRBD1 or TRBD2 (5 bases each). The germline gives CDR1 SGHTA, CDR2 FQGTGA. Trimming took 2 bases from V and 6 from J, leaving 11 bases between them. The CDR3 extends over 14 amino acids. CDR3 bases: TGTGCCAGCAGCTTAGAGGGTAGGGGCAATGAGCAGTTCTTC. Encoded protein: CASSLEGRGNEQFF.

This clonotype was observed many times. The chain uses TRBV7-2 and TRBJ1-1, with D unclear. Germline loops: CDR1 SGHTA, CDR2 FQGNSA. CDR3 length equals 13 residues. Trimming took 8 bases from V and 3 from J, leaving 13 bases between them. The CDR3 DNA is TGTGCCAGCGGTCGGGGATCTGACACTGAAGCTTTCTTT. Translation gives CASGRGSDTEAFF.

This clonotype has a count of ten or more. The chain employs TRBV7-9 and TRBJ2-7; 8 nucleotides line up with TRBD1. The CDR3 contains 14 residues. Looked up from germline, CDR1 is SEHNR and CDR2 is FQNEAQ (reference sequence). Trimming removed 5 bases from V and 3 bases from J; junction bases left unmatched: 6. CDR3 in amino acids: CASSPGQGDYEQYF. The CDR3 bases are TGTGCCAGCAGCCCAGGACAGGGTGACTACGAGCAGTACTTC.

This clonotype was detected only a few times. CDR3: CASSYSKEETQYF. Here the CDR3 DNA reads TGTGCCAGCAGTTACTCGAAAGAAGAGACCCAGTACTTC. The V and J genes are TRBV6-5 and TRBJ2-5; no definite D call. Germline CDR1 reads MNHEY; CDR2 reads SVGAGI. CDR3 length: 13 amino acids. V was pared by 0 bases and J by 3 bases, with 5 bases between.

This clonotype came up many times. The CDR3 spells CSVEWSRIQETQYF. The CDR3, as DNA: TGCAGCGTTGAATGGAGTCGAATCCAAGAGACCCAGTACTTC. J is TRBJ2-5 and V is TRBV29-1; the D is unclear. Germline CDR1 and CDR2: SQVTM and ANQGSEA. This CDR3 is 14 amino acids long. The V end lost 2 bases, the J end lost 1 base, and 11 bases lay between the germline ends.

The V call is TRBV7-2, the J call TRBJ2-7; D uncertain. V lost 5 bases and J 9 bases, leaving 20 bases between the germline ends. This CDR3 comprises 14 residues. The germline CDR1 and CDR2 sequences are SGHTA and FQGNSA. The chain's CDR3 is CASSLNRQYYRQYF. The CDR3 nucleotides are TGTGCCAGCAGCCTTAACCGGCAGTACTACCGGCAGTACTTC. Filled out from reference TRBV7-2 and TRBJ2-7, the complete variable domain reads GAGVSQSPSNKVTEKGKDVELRCDPISGHTALYWYRQSLGQGLEFLIYFQGNSAPDKSGLPSDRFSAERTGGSVSTLTIQRTQQEDSAVYLCASSLNRQYYRQYFGPGTRLTVT.

The chain employs TRBV7-2 and TRBJ2-7; the D gene is possibly TRBD2 (6 bases). Germline values: CDR1 SGHTA, CDR2 FQGNSA. The CDR3 loop spans 15 amino acids. Trimming removed 5 bases at V and 2 bases at J, with 16 bases between. CDR3 protein: CASSPVAGSPYEQYF. The CDR3 nucleotides are TGTGCCAGCAGCCCTGTGGCGGGGTCCCCCTACGAGCAGTACTTC.

The chain has TRBV19 and TRBJ2-6; the match to TRBD1 covers 9 bases. CDR3 size: 18 residues. The trim removed 3 bases at V and 0 bases at J, leaving 6 bases unmatched. Looked up from germline, CDR1 is LNHDA and CDR2 is SQIVND (reference sequence). The CDR3 loop reads CASSIWTGDPSGANVLTF. The CDR3 nucleotides are TGTGCCAGTAGTATTTGGACAGGGGACCCCTCTGGGGCCAACGTCCTGACTTTC.

Only a few counts were recorded for this clonotype. This chain joins TRBV19 and TRBJ1-2; D unresolved. The germline V gene has CDR1 LNHDA and CDR2 SQIVND (reference sequence). This CDR3 contains 13 residues. V was clipped by 5 bases and J by 4 bases, with 11 bases between them. DNA for the CDR3: TGTGCCAGTAGTCGGTGGGGAGGCTATGGCTACACCTTC. It translates to CASSRWGGYGYTF.